The next 27 T cell receptor beta chains were all read from a single sample in a study of blood T cells in healthy people across ages. A sample-barcoded 5' primer and a J-beta primer mix were used in a second PCR of roughly 7 to 11 cycles. TCRdb re-called the 5' RACE reads with MiXCR, one entry per CDR3 protein. The table lists about 930,000 distinct CDR3 sequences, approximately 32% of them singletons, with roughly 10% in the top ten. These data were likewise used in another study, on T cells of mothers and their children.

Sequencing used blood. The receptors stem from a woman in her thirties or forties in good health.

A word on this clonotype: One base away lies a much larger clone, so this may be a sequencing read error. This chain uses TRBV29-1 with TRBJ2-5; the match to TRBD2 covers 10 bases. Germline V gene lookup returns CDR1 SQVTM and CDR2 ANQGSEA. With 2 bases clipped from V and 11 bases from J, the junction kept 11 bases outside the gene matches. The CDR3 runs to 14 residues. CDR3 nucleotides: TGCAGCGTTGAACTAGCGGGGGTGCTCTACAAGCAGTACTTC. Amino acids: CSVELAGVLYKQYF.

Comment on this clonotype: This may stem from a read error, because a much larger clone lies one nucleotide away. The chain carries TRBV29-1 and TRBJ2-5, with D perhaps given as TRBD1 or TRBD2 (6 bases each). Germline-derived CDR1 and CDR2 are SQVTM and ANQGSEA. V was clipped by 4 bases and J by 2 bases, with 11 bases between them. The CDR3 is 13 residues long. CDR3 protein: CSVGGDIQETQYF. CDR3 in DNA: TGCAGCGTTGGGGGGGACATACAAGAGACCCAGTACTTC.

This clonotype has a handful of counts. The CDR3 sequence: CASSLSGTVAKNIQYF. As DNA, the CDR3 is TGTGCCAGCAGCTTAAGTGGGACGGTAGCCAAAAACATTCAGTACTTC. The gene calls are TRBV7-3 and TRBJ2-4; either TRBD1 or TRBD2 may fit D (5 bases each). V lost 1 base and J 0 bases, leaving 10 bases between the germline ends. CDR3 size: 16 residues. Germline V gene data show CDR1 as SGHTA and CDR2 as FQGTGA.

This clonotype showed up just a few times. The chain recombines TRBV7-9 with TRBJ1-4; 9 nucleotides agree with TRBD1. This CDR3 comprises 15 residues. CDR1 and CDR2 (germline): SEHNR, FQNEAQ (reference sequence). V shed 5 bases and J 8 bases; nucleotides not matched to a gene: 9. Written as DNA, the CDR3 is TGTGCCAGCAGCCCCGGACAGGGGAGAGGAGAAAAACTGTTTTTT. This translates into CASSPGQGRGEKLFF.

This clonotype was observed many times. The J gene is TRBJ2-7, the V gene TRBV20-1; D gene uncertain. The CDR3 is 12 amino acids. Germline V CDR1 and CDR2: DFQATT, SNEGSKA (reference sequence). V lost 0 bases and J lost 4, with 7 bases in between. CDR3 sequence: CSARELGYEQYF. The CDR3 DNA reads TGCAGTGCTAGAGAATTGGGATACGAGCAGTACTTC.

The chain uses TRBV18 and TRBJ2-7, with D perhaps TRBD1 or TRBD2 (5 bases each). Trimming removed 1 base from V and 0 bases from J, with 10 bases in between. The CDR3 is made up of 15 amino acids. Looked up from germline, CDR1 is KGHSH and CDR2 is LQKENI. The CDR3 DNA reads as TGTGCCAGCTCACCACTGGACGGGGCCTCCTACGAGCAGTACTTC. It encodes CASSPLDGASYEQYF.

This sequence joins TRBV6-2 or TRBV6-3 and TRBJ1-5; D might be TRBD1 (6 bases). V was trimmed by 7 bases and J by 2 bases, leaving 12 bases between them. The germline CDR1 and CDR2 sequences are MNHEY and SVGEGT. The CDR3 contains 14 residues. CDR3 in DNA: TGTGCCAGCACCACGACAGGACGCAATCAGCCCCAGCATTTT. Its translation: CASTTTGRNQPQHF.

The chain employs TRBV11-3 and TRBJ2-4; tentative D call: TRBD1 (8 bases). Judging by the DNA end, TRBJ2-7 fits better; the J call may be wrong. The CDR3 runs to 15 residues. Germline V CDR1 and CDR2: SGHNT, YENEEA. The CDR3 bases are TGTGCCAGCAGCCAGAGCGGGACAGGCCGCTGCGAGCAGTACTTC. As protein: CASSQSGTGRCEQYF.

The gene calls are TRBV2 and TRBJ1-2; TRBD1 might be the D (5 bases). This CDR3 contains 16 residues. Trimming took 7 bases from V and 6 from J, leaving 24 bases between them. In germline, CDR1 is SNHLY, CDR2 FYNNEI. CDR3: CASKRRPGTVEDGYTF. CDR3 nucleotide sequence: TGTGCCAGCAAGAGGCGGCCAGGGACGGTCGAAGATGGCTACACCTTC.

To note about this clonotype: The CDR3 carries no conserved terminal phenylalanine or tryptophan, so it likely arises from a read error. This chain connects TRBV12-3 or TRBV12-4 to TRBJ1-1; possible D gene TRBD1, 6 bases. V was pared by 7 bases and J by 1 base, with 13 bases between. The CDR3 has 14 amino acids. The CDR3 coding sequence is TGTGCCAGCACCCTAACAGGGACGAACACTGAAGCTTTCTTG. Protein sequence: CASTLTGTNTEAFL.

This clonotype occurred a few times. The chain links TRBV29-1 to TRBJ1-2; 10 bases are a match to TRBD1. J gave up 5 bases and V 5 bases, and 8 bases lay outside the gene matches. Looked up from germline, CDR1 is SQVTM and CDR2 is ANQGSEA. The CDR3 contains 14 residues. In DNA form, the CDR3 reads TGCAGCGTTCTCTTGACAGGGGGCGTTTATGGCTACACCTTC. Protein product: CSVLLTGGVYGYTF.

On this clonotype itself: Given the absence of the conserved phenylalanine or tryptophan at the CDR3 end, a read error is likely. DNA of the CDR3: TGTGCCAGCAGCGTACGTACGGGAGGGACCCAAGAGACCCAGTACGTC. Translated, it gives CASSVRTGGTQETQYV. The rearrangement joins TRBV9 to TRBJ2-5; TRBD2 aligns across 8 bases. J lost 1 base, V lost 1 base, and 6 bases had no gene match. The CDR3 extends over 16 amino acids. Germline V gives CDR1 SGDLS, CDR2 YYNGEE.

The chain carries TRBV3-1 and TRBJ1-2, with D tentatively TRBD1 (5 bases). The V end lost 10 bases, the J end lost 8 bases, and 17 bases lay between the germline ends. The CDR3 is 12 amino acids. Germline V gene data show CDR1 as LGHDT and CDR2 as YNNKEL (reference sequence). The DNA for the CDR3 is TGTGCCACCCTAGGGCAGGGCGGAGGCTACACCTTC. Translation gives CATLGQGGGYTF.

The chain recombines TRBV6-6 with TRBJ2-1; 10 bases map to TRBD2. Germline CDR1 is MNHNY and CDR2 is SVGAGI (reference sequence). Trimming removed 8 bases from V and 5 bases from J; junction bases left unmatched: 6. CDR3 length: 14 amino acids. The CDR3 nucleotides read TGTGCCAGCCAAGGACTAGCGGACGACAATGAGCAGTTCTTC. This encodes CASQGLADDNEQFF.

The chain couples TRBV3-1 to TRBJ1-2; D is ambiguous. The CDR3 is 13 amino acids. Germline lookup yields CDR1 LGHDT and CDR2 YNNKEL (reference sequence). Trimming stripped 0 bases from V and 6 bases from J, with 8 bases between. The CDR3 bases are TGTGCCAGCAGCCAAGATTTAACTGATGGCTACACCTTC. Translated, it gives CASSQDLTDGYTF.

The table lists this clonotype with many counts. The CDR3 sequence is CASSFRAAGYTF. Here the CDR3 DNA reads TGTGCCAGCAGTTTCCGGGCAGCTGGCTACACCTTC. The rearrangement joins TRBV12-3 or TRBV12-4 to TRBJ1-2; D is undetermined. Trimming stripped 3 bases from V and 7 bases from J, with 9 bases between. The CDR3 is 12 residues long.

This clonotype was counted many times. The V call is TRBV5-8, the J call TRBJ2-7; the match to TRBD1 covers 7 bases. Trimming cost V 4 bases and J 2 bases; bases outside gene matches: 9. The CDR3 contains 15 residues. Germline V lookup: CDR1 SGHTS, CDR2 YDEGEE. In DNA, the CDR3 is TGTGCCAGCAGCGCCGACAGGGTTAACCCCTACGAGCAGTACTTC. Amino acids: CASSADRVNPYEQYF.

The chain uses TRBV6-4 and TRBJ1-5, with no clear D. The CDR3 contains 15 residues. V gave up 4 bases and J gave up 2 bases, with 12 bases separating them. CDR1 is MRHNA, CDR2 SNTAGT, per germline. The CDR3 nucleotides read TGTGCCAGCAGTGGATTCTCCCTGGGCAATCAGCCCCAGCATTTT. Translated: CASSGFSLGNQPQHF.

Note on this clonotype: A much larger clone differs from this one at a single base, so this may be a read error. The chain's CDR3 is CASSFAKKNVQYF. CDR3 DNA sequence: TGTGCCAGCAGCTTCGCAAAGAAAAACGTTCAGTACTTC. This sequence joins TRBV7-8 and TRBJ2-4; the D is unclear. Germline V gene data show CDR1 as SGHVS and CDR2 as FQNEAQ. CDR3 length equals 13 residues.

The chain combines TRBV5-1 with TRBJ1-3; D might be TRBD1 (6 bases). With 1 base removed from V and 4 bases from J, the gap between germline ends came to 9 bases. Germline CDR1 is SGHRS and CDR2 is YFSETQ. The CDR3 runs to 14 residues. CDR3 sequence reads: CASSLSGQGNTIYF. For the CDR3, the DNA is TGCGCCAGCAGCTTGTCTGGACAGGGAAACACCATATATTTT.

Ten or more counts support this clonotype. A junction boundary mismatches the germline segment, possibly from a read error. This chain links TRBV7-7 with TRBJ2-4, with 11 positions matching TRBD1. This CDR3 comprises 19 residues. Germline lookup yields CDR1 SSHAT and CDR2 FNYEAQ (reference sequence). CDR3 sequence reads: CASRSRDRGFLLAKNIQYF. For the CDR3, the DNA is TGTGCTAGCAGGTCCCGGGACAGGGGGTTTCTATTAGCCAAAAACATTCAGTACTTC. The variable domain in full, completed from reference TRBV7-7 and TRBJ2-4, reads GAGVSQSPRYKVTKRGQDVTLRCDPISSHATLYWYQQALGQGPEFLTYFNYEAQPDKSGLPSDRFSAERPEGSISTLTIQRTEQRDSAMYRCASRSRDRGFLLAKNIQYFGAGTRLSVL.

This clonotype was observed a few times. The chain recombines TRBV20-1 with TRBJ2-3; 7 bases match TRBD1. The CDR3 totals 16 residues. The V gene's germline CDR1 is DFQATT and CDR2 SNEGSKA (reference sequence). The trim removed 0 bases at V and 1 base at J, leaving 7 bases unmatched. CDR3 sequence: CSARDRGHQGTDTQYF. Here the CDR3 DNA reads TGCAGTGCTAGAGATAGGGGGCACCAGGGCACAGATACGCAGTATTTT.

As concerns this clonotype: Given a much more abundant clone one base away, this may be a read error. The chain joins TRBV13 to TRBJ2-7; the match to TRBD1 covers 9 bases. Germline loops: CDR1 PRHDT, CDR2 FYEKMQ (reference sequence). The CDR3 has 15 amino acids. CDR3 DNA: TGTGCCGGCAGCTTAGCGATGGACAGGGGAAACGAGCAGTACTTC. This codes for CAGSLAMDRGNEQYF. Supplemented by reference TRBV13 and TRBJ2-7, the full variable domain reads AAGVIQSPRHLIKEKRETATLKCYPIPRHDTVYWYQQGPGQDPQFLISFYEKMQSDKGSIPDRFSAQQFSDYHSELNMSSLELGDSALYFCAGSLAMDRGNEQYFGPGTRLTVT.

This chain links TRBV28 with TRBJ1-4; D remains ambiguous. Germline CDR1 reads MDHEN; CDR2 reads SYDVKM. This CDR3 is 14 amino acids long. V lost 5 bases, J lost 5 bases, and 12 bases lay in between. The CDR3 DNA reads as TGTGCCAGCAGTGCGGAACGGAGGAATGAAAAACTGTTTTTT. It specifies CASSAERRNEKLFF.

The chain has TRBV4-1 and TRBJ1-4; D is unclear. Germline V gene sequence: CDR1 MGHRA, CDR2 YSYEKL. The CDR3 spans 15 residues. Between the trimmed V and J ends, which lost 0 bases and 5 bases, there was a span of 10 bases. CDR3 bases: TGCGCCAGCAGCCAAGATGAGGGCCTAAATGAAAAACTGTTTTTT. Translated, it gives CASSQDEGLNEKLFF.

The chain links TRBV20-1 to TRBJ1-1, with D tentatively TRBD1 (5 bases). Germline V lookup: CDR1 DFQATT, CDR2 SNEGSKA (reference sequence). The CDR3 totals 15 residues. The V end was cut by 4 bases, the J end by 5 bases, with 20 bases between. The CDR3 spells CSAKALGRGRTEAFF. As DNA, the CDR3 is TGCAGTGCTAAAGCCCTCGGGAGGGGTAGGACTGAAGCTTTCTTT.

This clonotype was observed a few times. V usage is TRBV28 and J usage is TRBJ2-1, with TRBD2 matching 9 bases. Trimming at V came to 2 bases and at J to 5 bases, leaving 7 bases not matched to a gene. Germline V CDR1 and CDR2: MDHEN, SYDVKM. The length of the CDR3 is 16 residues. CDR3 in DNA: TGTGCCAGCAGTTTAGTATGGCGGGGGGGCCACAATGAGCAGTTCTTC. It translates to CASSLVWRGGHNEQFF.